This entry concerns a single T cell receptor (beta chain). V lost 2 bases to trimming and J lost 4 bases, with 9 bases between them. The CDR3 runs 14 residues. The V gene's germline CDR1 is MNHEY and CDR2 SVGAGI. The data are from a study of blood T cell repertoires in COVID-19. Whole-study context: Sites in the United States, Italy and Spain provided acute and convalescent COVID-19 samples. T cells, B-cell-depleted T cells, or PBMCs supplied cDNA or gDNA.

Sequencing used immunoSEQ multiplex PCR; TCRdb keeps in-frame clones, though not all of them. The repertoire holds around 440,000 clones, with 88% as singletons. Seattle enrolled patients during active infection and tracked them longitudinally. The gene calls are TRBV6-5 and TRBJ1-5; D uncertain. Sequenced sample: peripheral blood. This sequence was found in a woman in her fifties or sixties with COVID-19, enrolled during active disease. The CDR3 protein is CASSYVSVNQPQHF. The DNA of the CDR3 is TGTGCCAGCAGTTACGTCTCAGTGAATCAGCCCCAGCATTTT.